This is a list of T cell receptor beta chains from one sample in a study of T-cell reconstitution after alpha-beta-depleted transplantation in children. TCRdb called the PCR reads again in MiXCR, with one record for every CDR3 protein. The table includes 250,000 to 300,000 distinct CDR3 sequences, roughly a tenth detected once. This sample comprised PBMCs, obtained before TCRalphabeta/CD19-depleted stem cell transplant. All receptors come from a boy under three years old with acute myeloid leukemia, due to receive a stem cell transplant. CDR3s leave out the opening cysteine and the closing phenylalanine or tryptophan.

CDR3 protein: ASSFVPTGEPSYGYT
J gene: TRBJ1-2
V gene: TRBV7-2

CDR3 protein: ASSIQGNSPLH
J gene: TRBJ1-6
V gene: TRBV7-2

CDR3 protein: ASSGLSGFYNEQF
J gene: TRBJ2-1
V gene: TRBV7-2

CDR3 protein: ASSPAGGFSGNTIY
J gene: TRBJ1-3
V gene: TRBV7-3

CDR3 protein: ASSLVTDGYT
J gene: TRBJ1-2
V gene: TRBV7-9

CDR3 protein: ASSRGLAGPYEQY
J gene: TRBJ2-7
V gene: TRBV12-3/TRBV12-4

CDR3 protein: ASSLYSGNTIY
J gene: TRBJ1-3
V gene: TRBV28

CDR3 protein: ASSTQRGEGQY
J gene: TRBJ2-7
V gene: TRBV25-1

CDR3 protein: ASRLNTEAF
J gene: TRBJ1-1
V gene: TRBV5-1

CDR3 protein: ASSQAVDRGIQS
J gene: TRBJ2-4
V gene: TRBV4-3

CDR3 protein: ASSPQRGGPDEQF
J gene: TRBJ2-1
V gene: TRBV7-2

CDR3 protein: SVEKGRETQY
J gene: TRBJ2-5
V gene: TRBV29-1

CDR3 protein: ASSAPSGTSGRNEQF
J gene: TRBJ2-1
V gene: TRBV9

CDR3 protein: SVHQGYEQY
J gene: TRBJ2-7
V gene: TRBV29-1

CDR3 protein: ASSLGLAGGLEQF
J gene: TRBJ2-1
V gene: TRBV5-1

CDR3 protein: ASSDRQGSDEKLF
J gene: TRBJ1-4
V gene: TRBV6-1

CDR3 protein: ASRTANYGYT
J gene: TRBJ1-2
V gene: TRBV28

CDR3 protein: ATSTDSKNEQF
J gene: TRBJ2-1
V gene: TRBV15

CDR3 protein: SVERNEKLF
J gene: TRBJ1-4
V gene: TRBV29-1

CDR3 protein: ASSLEETQY
J gene: TRBJ2-5
V gene: TRBV5-1

CDR3 protein: ASSLMPYEQY
J gene: TRBJ2-7
V gene: TRBV7-9

CDR3 protein: AISELAGSSYEQY
J gene: TRBJ2-7
V gene: TRBV10-3

CDR3 protein: AISEFTGGDSNQQF
J gene: TRBJ2-1
V gene: TRBV10-3

CDR3 protein: ASSQKRPGTGVAANEKLF
J gene: TRBJ1-4
V gene: TRBV7-9

CDR3 protein: ASSLGPGTAGELF
J gene: TRBJ2-2
V gene: TRBV7-9

CDR3 protein: ASSYPGLNNEQF
J gene: TRBJ2-1
V gene: TRBV11-2

CDR3 protein: ASSFRVEREGLAYNEQF
J gene: TRBJ2-1
V gene: TRBV9

CDR3 protein: ASSPSTGSEKLF
J gene: TRBJ1-4
V gene: TRBV12-3/TRBV12-4

CDR3 protein: SATLLAGVGNEQF
J gene: TRBJ2-1
V gene: TRBV20-1

CDR3 protein: ASSLPQSTDTQY
J gene: TRBJ2-3
V gene: TRBV5-5

CDR3 protein: SARKVRNEQF
J gene: TRBJ2-1
V gene: TRBV20-1

CDR3 protein: ASSLSYATGGSYNEQF
J gene: TRBJ2-1
V gene: TRBV12-3/TRBV12-4

CDR3 protein: ASTVGTSGRGGGETQY
J gene: TRBJ2-5
V gene: TRBV12-3/TRBV12-4

CDR3 protein: ASSIPAGTSGAASTDTQY
J gene: TRBJ2-3
V gene: TRBV11-1

CDR3 protein: SVEDPLAGSMNTEAF
J gene: TRBJ1-1
V gene: TRBV29-1

CDR3 protein: ATSEGERDGKNIQY
J gene: TRBJ2-4
V gene: TRBV24-1

CDR3 protein: ASSSGDYGYT
J gene: TRBJ1-2
V gene: TRBV28

CDR3 protein: ASSLGLAASPYEQY
J gene: TRBJ2-7
V gene: TRBV18

CDR3 protein: ASSSGGGRKETQY
J gene: TRBJ2-5
V gene: TRBV5-8